These 7 T cell receptor beta chains were all obtained from the same sample, sequenced in a study of control samples from healthy donors and cancer patients. TCRdb keeps only in-frame clones here, not all; method: immunoSEQ multiplex PCR. The repertoire holds some 140,000 clones, roughly 92% seen once, with approximately 11% in the top ten. Sequenced input: blood. Receptors originate from a man between 25 and 39 years old in good health.

The chain employs TRBV28 and TRBJ1-6, with 8 bases matching TRBD1. After removal of 6 bases from V and 7 bases from J, the junction contained 11 bases not matched to a gene. CDR3 size: 16 residues. CDR1 MDHEN and CDR2 SYDVKM come from the germline V gene. This CDR3 is CASSTTRQGRNSPLHF. CDR3 bases: TGTGCCAGCAGCACGACCCGACAGGGGAGAAATTCACCCCTCCACTTT. Drawing the rest from reference TRBV28 and TRBJ1-6, the complete variable domain is DVKVTQSSRYLVKRTGEKVFLECVQDMDHENMFWYRQDPGLGLRLIYFSYDVKMKEKGDIPEGYSVSREKKERFSLILESASTNQTSMYLCASSTTRQGRNSPLHFGNGTRLTVT.

The chain has TRBV5-6 and TRBJ2-1; TRBD2 might be the D (6 bases). The germline CDR1 and CDR2 sequences are SGHDT and YYEEEE. This CDR3 region has 15 residues. Trimming shortened V by 2 bases and J by 2 bases, and 11 bases separated the two germline ends. CDR3 amino acids: CASSFLAVPYNEQFF. The CDR3 DNA reads as TGTGCCAGCAGCTTTTTAGCGGTACCCTACAATGAGCAGTTCTTC.

In this sample, this clone turned up once. This chain links TRBV3-1 (or the pseudogene TRBV3-2) with TRBJ1-2; D ambiguous. The CDR3 is 17 residues long. Germline lookup yields CDR1 LGHDT and CDR2 YNNKEL (reference sequence). Trimming removed 1 base at V and 2 bases at J, with 17 bases between. The CDR3 spells CASSQASRAGRNYGYTF. CDR3 nucleotides: TGTGCCAGCAGCCAAGCGTCACGGGCGGGCAGAAACTATGGCTACACCTTC.

The chain uses TRBV2 and TRBJ2-1; TRBD2 matches 7 bases. J gave up 13 bases and V 0 bases, and 6 bases lay outside the gene matches. The CDR3 sequence is 13 residues long. In germline, CDR1 is SNHLY, CDR2 FYNNEI. The CDR3 region has the DNA TGTGCCAGCAGTGAAGCCAGGACTAGTGTTCAGTTCTTC. Translated, it gives CASSEARTSVQFF.

This clone was detected once. CDR3 in amino acids: CATTPPGTGMGYNEQFF. DNA of the CDR3: TGTGCCACCACCCCTCCCGGGACAGGGATGGGCTACAATGAGCAGTTCTTC. This chain connects TRBV15 to TRBJ2-1; TRBD1 agrees at 9 bases. The CDR3 is 17 residues long. With 7 bases clipped from V and 3 bases from J, the junction kept 13 bases outside the gene matches. CDR1 is LNHNV and CDR2 is YYDKDF in the germline V gene (reference sequence).

V usage is TRBV13 and J usage is TRBJ2-7; 9 bases match TRBD1. Germline loops: CDR1 PRHDT, CDR2 FYEKMQ (reference sequence). Trimming took 4 bases from V and 1 from J; bases not matched to a gene: 8. The CDR3 is 16 residues long. CDR3 DNA: TGTGCCAGCAGCTGGGCCACAGGGGGCGATTCCTACGAGCAGTACTTC. It specifies CASSWATGGDSYEQYF.

The chain couples TRBV18 to TRBJ2-7; 12 bases are a match to TRBD2. V shed 0 bases and J 3 bases; nucleotides not matched to a gene: 3. Germline V lookup: CDR1 KGHSH, CDR2 LQKENI. The CDR3 is 16 amino acids. CDR3 protein: CASSPPGLAGLYEQYF. CDR3 in DNA: TGTGCCAGCTCACCACCGGGACTAGCGGGCCTCTACGAGCAGTACTTC.